This TCR beta chain stems from a study of shared clonotypes between healthy human individuals. Some clones are missing from TCRdb's copy, which holds only in-frame ones; the method was immunoSEQ multiplex PCR. In the table there are millions of clones, approximately 95% of which are singletons. V was cut by 0 bases and J by 1 base, with 13 bases left in between. CDR1 and CDR2 (germline): LGHNA, YSLEER. CDR3 length: 17 residues. The sequence derives from a man younger than 35 in good health. The rearrangement uses TRBV4-3 and TRBJ2-1; D gene unclear. Sequencing was done on a sample of naive CD4+ T cells sorted from blood. Subset denoted: CD45RA+ positively selected. The DNA for the CDR3 is TGCGCCAGCAGCCAAGAATGGAGCCTCCTTTCCTACAATGAGCAGTTCTTC. It yields the protein CASSQEWSLLSYNEQFF.